This T cell receptor beta chain comes out of a study of identifying expanded T cells in peripheral blood. General study points: About 1.3 clones differed between technical replicates, versus 16.4 and 19 over time.

On this clone itself: Its antigen is as yet unknown. The same CDR3 is also encoded by other DNA sequences in this sample.

No infections or other immune events were documented during collection. Germline V gene data show CDR1 as SNHLY and CDR2 as FYNNEI. Trimming pared 6 bases from V and 13 bases from J, leaving 16 bases between. This CDR3 is 13 amino acids long. Data came from immunoSEQ multiplex PCR; TCRdb stores just in-frame clones and leaves some out. The table includes about 100,000 clones, around nine tenths detected once. This chain connects TRBV2 to TRBJ1-6, with D maybe TRBD1 (5 bases). The sequenced sample was blood. The origin of this receptor is a person aged 18 to 70 in good health. The CDR3, as DNA: TGTGCCAGCAGGGAGGACACCTTTTCGCCCCTCCACTTT. Its protein is CASREDTFSPLHF. The full variable domain, in which reference TRBV2 and TRBJ1-6 provide the parts outside the CDR3, is EPEVTQTPSHQVTQMGQEVILRCVPISNHLYFYWYRQILGQKVEFLVSFYNNEISEKSEIFDDQFSVERPDGSNFTLKIRSTKLEDSAMYFCASREDTFSPLHFGNGTRLTVT.